Below are 8 T cell receptor beta chains sequenced from a single sample in a study of cytomegalovirus exposure and HLA in healthy donors. Profiling relied on immunoSEQ multiplex PCR, and the TCRdb table lists in-frame clones only, not all of them. The sample shows tens of thousands of clones, 94% of them seen only once. Material for sequencing was PBMCs. The receptors stem from a woman younger than 30 in good health and CMV-seronegative.

The chain links TRBV10-3 to TRBJ1-2; tentatively, D is TRBD1 (5 bases). The V end lost 3 bases, the J end lost 0 bases, and 14 bases lay between the germline ends. The CDR3 has 16 amino acids. Looked up from germline, CDR1 is ENHRY and CDR2 is SYGVKD. CDR3 protein: CAISDNVGLTNYGYTF. CDR3 sequence (DNA): TGTGCCATCAGTGATAATGTGGGGCTAACTAACTATGGCTACACCTTC.

The chain couples TRBV15 to TRBJ2-2, with 9 bases aligning to TRBD2. Germline lookup yields CDR1 LNHNV and CDR2 YYDKDF (reference sequence). Trimming cost V 3 bases and J 6 bases; bases outside gene matches: 5. The CDR3 consists of 15 residues. The CDR3 loop is CATSRSGGRAGELFF. CDR3 in DNA: TGTGCCACCAGCAGGAGCGGGGGGAGGGCCGGGGAGCTGTTTTTT.

This rearrangement joins TRBV9 to TRBJ2-7; TRBD1 matches at 8 bases. CDR3 length: 15 amino acids. V dropped 8 bases and J dropped 0; count of bases not matched to a gene: 10. Germline V gene data show CDR1 as SGDLS and CDR2 as YYNGEE. The CDR3: CARGVGDRYSYEQYF. CDR3 in DNA: TGTGCCAGAGGTGTCGGGGACAGGTACTCCTACGAGCAGTACTTC.

CDR3 amino acids: CASSLKGAQQPQHF. The CDR3, as DNA: TGTGCCAGCAGTTTAAAGGGGGCTCAGCAGCCCCAGCATTTT. The gene calls are TRBV27 and TRBJ1-5, with 7 bases identical to TRBD1. The J segment lost 7 bases and the V segment lost 2 bases, leaving 5 bases of the junction unmatched. Germline V CDR1 and CDR2: MNHEY, SMNVEV (reference sequence). This CDR3 region has 14 residues.

V and J are TRBV4-1 and TRBJ1-1; maybe TRBD1 (5 bases). Trimming shortened V by 1 base and J by 11 bases, and 20 bases separated the two germline ends. From germline, CDR1 is MGHRA and CDR2 YSYEKL. The CDR3 has 15 amino acids. CDR3 coding DNA: TGCGCCAGCAGCCAAGGGGGTACCACAGGACGATTGGCTTTCTTT. Its translation is CASSQGGTTGRLAFF.

The chain combines TRBV7-2 with TRBJ2-5, with D unresolved. Trimming stripped 3 bases from V and 5 bases from J, with 10 bases between. This CDR3 comprises 13 residues. CDR1 is SGHTA, CDR2 FQGNSA, per germline. CDR3 in amino acids: CASSFNGRETQYF. DNA of the CDR3: TGTGCCAGCAGCTTTAACGGTCGGGAGACCCAGTACTTC.

This clone appeared once. The V gene is TRBV5-6, the J gene TRBJ2-3; 7 positions agree with TRBD2. The CDR3 totals 14 residues. V lost 4 bases, J lost 6 bases, and 8 bases stayed unmatched. From germline, CDR1 is SGHDT and CDR2 YYEEEE. CDR3 bases: TGTGCCAGCAGCACCGACCTAGCGGCGGATACGCAGTATTTT. Translation gives CASSTDLAADTQYF.

This chain joins TRBV27 and TRBJ1-1; possibly TRBD1 for D (5 bases). The CDR3 consists of 13 residues. Germline V gene sequence: CDR1 MNHEY, CDR2 SMNVEV (reference sequence). Trimming stripped 3 bases from V and 5 bases from J, with 10 bases between. The CDR3 protein is CASSFNGGTEAFF. The CDR3, as DNA: TGTGCCAGCAGTTTTAACGGGGGGACTGAAGCTTTCTTT.